The 5 T cell receptor beta chains given below trace back to one sample, sequenced in a study of T cell responses to AZD1222 COVID-19 vaccine listed by TCRdb under 2021. The sample's time point, from its label and the paper: about 28 days (+/-7) after the second vaccine dose. In light of the paper, this sample's treatment or condition label describes: meningococcal conjugate vaccine given as trial control. Library construction relied on the immunoSEQ multiplex PCR assay. TCRdb provides this immuneACCESS table in a form limited to in-frame rearrangements. Some clones are lacking; in checked studies, under half of them reflect an unresolved V gene, and why the rest are absent is not known. Within this sample are about 200,000 clones, with approximately 90% of them counted one time only. The ten largest make up 3.6% of the sample. The source was peripheral blood, collected 28 days after the second dose of the MenACWY control vaccine. The source of these receptors is an adult who received the MenACWY meningococcal vaccine as a control.

The rearrangement uses TRBV6-1 and TRBJ1-5, with unresolved D. This CDR3 contains 12 residues. Deletions cut 5 bases from V and 5 bases from J, with 7 bases between. Germline CDR1 is MNHNS and CDR2 is SASEGT. The CDR3 spells CASSHPDQPQHF. In DNA, the CDR3 is TGTGCCAGCAGTCACCCGGATCAGCCCCAGCATTTT.

The chain carries TRBV28 and TRBJ2-7, with D unresolved. The CDR3 has 14 residues. V lost 2 bases, J lost 7 bases, and 15 bases lay in between. CDR1 and CDR2 from the germline V gene are MDHEN and SYDVKM. As DNA, the CDR3 is TGTGCCAGCAGTTTAGGTGCCCCCAGGAGTGAGCAGTACTTC. Its protein is CASSLGAPRSEQYF. The whole variable domain, filled in from reference TRBV28 and TRBJ2-7, reads DVKVTQSSRYLVKRTGEKVFLECVQDMDHENMFWYRQDPGLGLRLIYFSYDVKMKEKGDIPEGYSVSREKKERFSLILESASTNQTSMYLCASSLGAPRSEQYFGPGTRLTVT.

The chain uses TRBV5-4 and TRBJ2-7, with a tentative D call TRBD2 (6 bases). The V end lost 0 bases, the J end lost 3 bases, and 16 bases lay between the germline ends. Germline V gene lookup returns CDR1 SGHNT and CDR2 YYREEE (reference sequence). There are 16 residues in the CDR3. CDR3 amino acids: CASSLVGWDLDYEQYF. The CDR3 DNA follows: TGTGCCAGCAGCTTGGTAGGGTGGGACTTAGACTACGAGCAGTACTTC. Filled out from reference TRBV5-4 and TRBJ2-7, the complete variable domain reads ETGVTQSPTHLIKTRGQQVTLRCSSQSGHNTVSWYQQALGQGPQFIFQYYREEENGRGNFPPRFSGLQFPNYSSELNVNALELDDSALYLCASSLVGWDLDYEQYFGPGTRLTVT.

V and J are TRBV18 and TRBJ1-2; possible D gene TRBD1, 6 bases. This CDR3 is built from 16 residues. The germline CDR1 and CDR2 sequences are KGHSH and LQKENI. Trimming shortened V by 6 bases and J by 1 base, and 18 bases separated the two germline ends. CDR3 amino acids: CASSAEDRQINYGYTF. The DNA of the CDR3 is TGTGCCAGCTCCGCCGAGGACAGACAGATTAACTATGGCTACACCTTC.

This chain links TRBV19 with TRBJ2-6; weak D call: TRBD2 (7 bases). V was clipped by 4 bases and J by 2 bases, with 15 bases between them. This CDR3 is 17 amino acids long. CDR1 is LNHDA, CDR2 SQIVND, per germline (reference sequence). In nucleotides, the CDR3 is TGTGCCAGTAGTAAGGATACGGGGGGCGCTGGGGCCAACGTCCTGACTTTC. Translating it yields CASSKDTGGAGANVLTF.